This record covers a single T cell receptor beta chain. The antigen remains undetermined. The sample comes from a study of T cell repertoires in urothelial bladder cancer. Study-level findings and limits: Infiltrating lymphocytes: median roughly 2.2% in carcinoma versus 9.5% to 15% in benign specimens. Carcinoma specimens had fewer T cells than benign specimens. In carcinoma specimens, a single clone made up to about 15% of infiltrating lymphocytes.

CDR3 length: 14 residues. CDR1 and CDR2 from the germline V gene are SGHDT and YYEEEE. J gave up 5 bases and V 4 bases, and 8 bases lay outside the gene matches. Some clones are missing from TCRdb's copy, which holds only in-frame ones; the method was immunoSEQ multiplex PCR. The table includes about 9,000 clones, around 58% detected once. Sequenced sample: tumor-infiltrating cells from bladder cancer. This sequence was found in a human donor with urothelial carcinoma. This sequence joins TRBV5-6 and TRBJ2-7, with 8 bases fitting TRBD1. The CDR3 DNA sequence: TGTGCCAGCAGCGCCGGGACAGGTCTCAACGAGCAGTACTTC. Translated, it gives CASSAGTGLNEQYF.